Shown below are 6 T cell receptor beta chains from a single sample sequenced in a study of T cell responses to AZD1222 COVID-19 vaccine. Only in-frame clones appear in the TCRdb table, and some are missing; sequencing was by immunoSEQ multiplex PCR. Of some 150,000 clones in the sample, approximately 90% were seen once. Sequencing was performed on peripheral blood, taken 28 days after the second dose of the MenACWY control vaccine. These receptors came from an adult who received the MenACWY meningococcal vaccine as a control.

The chain combines TRBV6-2 or TRBV6-3 with TRBJ2-7; D is unresolved. CDR1 and CDR2 from the germline V gene are MNHEY and SVGEGT. The CDR3 sequence is 12 residues long. V lost 5 bases and J lost 4, with 9 bases in between. The CDR3 spells CASSHDSYEQYF. CDR3 in DNA: TGTGCCAGCAGTCACGACTCTTACGAGCAGTACTTC.

The rearrangement links TRBV19 to TRBJ2-3; 8 positions match TRBD2. V dropped 3 bases and J dropped 1; count of bases not matched to a gene: 9. Per the germline V gene, CDR1 is LNHDA and CDR2 is SQIVND (reference sequence). The CDR3 extends over 17 amino acids. CDR3 sequence: CASSIGPRGGRTDTQYF. The CDR3 region has the DNA TGTGCCAGTAGTATCGGCCCACGGGGGGGGCGCACAGATACGCAGTATTTT.

This chain connects TRBV21-1 to TRBJ1-2. TRBV21-1 is deemed a pseudogene. This CDR3 has 12 amino acids. The CDR3 DNA reads TGTGCCAGCAGCAAGGAACGGCCTGGCTACACCTTC. Translating gives CASSKERPGYTF.

Only one count was recorded for this clone. V and J are TRBV5-6 and TRBJ2-5; D is possibly TRBD1 (6 bases). V gave up 1 base and J gave up 4 bases, with 17 bases separating them. The CDR3 is 16 residues long. Germline CDR1 is SGHDT and CDR2 is YYEEEE. The CDR3: CASSLKLGTLGETQYF. In DNA form, the CDR3 reads TGTGCCAGCAGCTTGAAATTGGGGACACTCGGAGAGACCCAGTACTTC.

The chain recombines TRBV10-1 with TRBJ2-7, with D maybe TRBD1 (6 bases). The CDR3 contains 14 residues. Trimming left V 0 bases short and J 7 bases short, with 13 bases between. Germline lookup yields CDR1 WNHNN and CDR2 SYGVQD (reference sequence). This chain's CDR3 is CASSESGAGEEQYF. The CDR3, as DNA: TGCGCCAGCAGTGAGTCGGGGGCAGGGGAGGAGCAGTACTTC.

This sequence joins TRBV4-2 and TRBJ2-3, with D hard to call. The CDR3 is 14 residues long. Germline-derived CDR1 and CDR2 are LGHNA and YNFKEQ. Trimming removed 1 base at V and 2 bases at J, with 7 bases between. CDR3 in amino acids: CASSQVKPTDTQYF. CDR3 nucleotide sequence: TGTGCCAGCAGCCAAGTGAAGCCCACAGATACGCAGTATTTT.